The clone carrying this T cell receptor beta chain was counted only a few times. The antigen is not known. CDR1 is SQVTM and CDR2 is ANQGSEA in the germline V gene. The CDR3 has 14 amino acids. The V end lost 7 bases, the J end lost 5 bases, and 17 bases lay between the germline ends. This record comes from a study of glioma-infiltrating T cells. The iRepertoire nested amplicon-rescue multiplex PCR amplified TCR alpha and beta CDR3s from RNA. Input was roughly 85-450 ng of tissue mRNA or PBMC total RNA. TCRdb independently ran MiXCR on the multiplex PCR reads; one entry per CDR3 protein. The sample holds under 130,000 distinct CDR3 sequences, around 29% seen once. Overall study findings and caveats: Gliomas, especially low-grade, showed above-expected tissue-blood divergence; non-neoplastic patients showed below. Only very few CDR3 sequences appeared in both tissue and blood.

The sequencing input was glioma tissue, nonneoplastic brain tissue, or PBMCs (not recorded which). This sequence was found in a human donor with low-grade glioma or glioblastoma, undergoing nonglioma brain surgery, or in good health (not recorded which). This chain uses TRBV29-1 with TRBJ1-4; D call uncertain. CDR3 region: CSAGNIQGNEKLFF. In nucleotides, the CDR3 is TGCAGCGCTGGGAATATCCAAGGGAATGAAAAACTGTTTTTT.